A selection of T cell receptor beta chains follows, all from one sample in a study of shared clonotypes between healthy human individuals. Assay: immunoSEQ multiplex PCR; the TCRdb copy retains only in-frame clones and omits some. The sample contains about 110,000 clones, approximately 70% of which appear only once. Sequencing used memory CD8+ T cells sorted from blood. Receptors originate from a woman aged 25 to 39 in good health. The CDR3 runs from the conserved cysteine through the conserved F or W. A D gene is named only where the DNA matches it firmly. Clone size is given for some rows only: seen once, a few or many times, or a class if the clone is expanded.

clone_size: NA
v_call: TRBV6-5
d_call: TRBD1
j_call: TRBJ1-2
cdr3_nt: TGTGCCAGCAGTTATGTCCAGGGGGCCAACTATGGCTACACCTTC
cdr3_aa: CASSYVQGANYGYTF

clone_size: NA
v_call: TRBV6-1
d_call: NA
j_call: TRBJ1-4
cdr3_nt: TGTGCCAGCGGTGGGCGGACAACTAATGAAAAACTGTTTTTT
cdr3_aa: CASGGRTTNEKLFF

clone_size: NA
v_call: TRBV6-6
d_call: TRBD2
j_call: TRBJ2-1
cdr3_nt: TGTGCCAGCAGTGGACTAGCGGGAGGCAATGAGCAGTTCTTC
cdr3_aa: CASSGLAGGNEQFF

clone_size: NA
v_call: TRBV6-5
d_call: TRBD1
j_call: TRBJ1-2
cdr3_nt: TGTGCCAGCAGTATACAGGGGGGCCGCTATGGCTACACCTTC
cdr3_aa: CASSIQGGRYGYTF

clone_size: few
v_call: TRBV6-6
d_call: TRBD1
j_call: TRBJ1-3
cdr3_nt: TGTGCCAGCAACCCGGGACAGGGGGCGGTTCCCATATATTTT
cdr3_aa: CASNPGQGAVPIYF

clone_size: NA
v_call: TRBV4-1
d_call: TRBD1
j_call: TRBJ1-4
cdr3_nt: TGCGCCAGCAGCCAAATGGACAGGGAGGATGAAAAACTGTTTTTT
cdr3_aa: CASSQMDREDEKLFF

clone_size: NA
v_call: TRBV11-2
d_call: TRBD1
j_call: TRBJ2-7
cdr3_nt: TGTGCCAGCAGCTATGGACAGGGTCGGGAGCAGTACTTC
cdr3_aa: CASSYGQGREQYF

clone_size: NA
v_call: TRBV13
d_call: NA
j_call: TRBJ1-1
cdr3_nt: TGTGCCAGCAGCTTAGAGGTGGGGGGCACTGAAGCTTTCTTT
cdr3_aa: CASSLEVGGTEAFF

clone_size: NA
v_call: TRBV4-1
d_call: TRBD1
j_call: TRBJ1-2
cdr3_nt: TGCGCCAGCAGCCAAGCACTCCGGGACAGGGGATATGGCTACACCTTC
cdr3_aa: CASSQALRDRGYGYTF

clone_size: once
v_call: TRBV27
d_call: NA
j_call: TRBJ1-1
cdr3_nt: TGTGCCAGCAGTCGGGGGAACACTGAAGCTTTCTTT
cdr3_aa: CASSRGNTEAFF

clone_size: few
v_call: TRBV7-8
d_call: NA
j_call: TRBJ2-7
cdr3_nt: TGTGCCAGCAGCTTTTTCGGGGGGCTGGGATACGAGCAGTACTTC
cdr3_aa: CASSFFGGLGYEQYF

clone_size: NA
v_call: TRBV7-3
d_call: NA
j_call: TRBJ2-1
cdr3_nt: TGTGCCAGCAGCTTAATGGCGGGATCGGATGAGCAGTTCTTC
cdr3_aa: CASSLMAGSDEQFF

clone_size: NA
v_call: TRBV7-2
d_call: NA
j_call: TRBJ2-5
cdr3_nt: TGTGCCAGCAGCTTAGCACCCGGATGGTATCGGGATCCGCAAGAGACCCAGTACTTC
cdr3_aa: CASSLAPGWYRDPQETQYF

clone_size: few
v_call: TRBV10-1
d_call: NA
j_call: TRBJ2-1
cdr3_nt: TGCGCCAGCAGTCGGGATCTTAGCTCCTACAATGAGCAGTTCTTC
cdr3_aa: CASSRDLSSYNEQFF

clone_size: many
v_call: TRBV28
d_call: NA
j_call: TRBJ1-4
cdr3_nt: TGTGCCAGCAGTTTGTTACTCGGGGCAGGGGAAAAACTGTTTTTT
cdr3_aa: CASSLLLGAGEKLFF

clone_size: NA
v_call: TRBV25-1
d_call: TRBD1
j_call: TRBJ2-7
cdr3_nt: TGTGCCAGCAGTGGTAGCCGGGACAGGGGAACGTACGAGCAGTACTTC
cdr3_aa: CASSGSRDRGTYEQYF

clone_size: NA
v_call: TRBV7-2
d_call: TRBD1
j_call: TRBJ1-5
cdr3_nt: TGTGCCAGCAGCAAAACAGGGGGTAATCAGCCCCAGCATTTT
cdr3_aa: CASSKTGGNQPQHF

clone_size: few
v_call: TRBV14
d_call: NA
j_call: TRBJ2-3
cdr3_nt: TGTGCCAGCAGCCAAGATTCCCTTGATACGCAGTATTTT
cdr3_aa: CASSQDSLDTQYF

clone_size: NA
v_call: TRBV7-9
d_call: NA
j_call: TRBJ2-5
cdr3_nt: TGTGCCAGCAGCTTAGAAAGGGGTCAAGAGACCCAGTACTTC
cdr3_aa: CASSLERGQETQYF

clone_size: NA
v_call: TRBV5-4
d_call: TRBD1
j_call: TRBJ1-2
cdr3_nt: TGTGCCAGCAGCTTGCAACAGGGGGCGGATGGCTACACCTTC
cdr3_aa: CASSLQQGADGYTF

clone_size: NA
v_call: TRBV10-1
d_call: NA
j_call: TRBJ1-4
cdr3_nt: TGCGCCAGCAGTGAGGGGAGTCGAGAAAAACTGTTTTTT
cdr3_aa: CASSEGSREKLFF

clone_size: NA
v_call: TRBV19
d_call: NA
j_call: TRBJ2-1
cdr3_nt: TGTGCCAGTAGTAGCACCGGGACGACATCCTACCATGAGCAGTTCTTC
cdr3_aa: CASSSTGTTSYHEQFF

clone_size: NA
v_call: TRBV6-6
d_call: NA
j_call: TRBJ2-3
cdr3_nt: TGTGCCAGTACGACAGCACGTGGGGGCTGGGGAGATACGCAGTATTTT
cdr3_aa: CASTTARGGWGDTQYF

clone_size: NA
v_call: TRBV19
d_call: NA
j_call: TRBJ1-5
cdr3_nt: TGTGCCAGTAGCCCTGGGGCAGGTTATCAGCCCCAGCATTTT
cdr3_aa: CASSPGAGYQPQHF

clone_size: few
v_call: TRBV25-1
d_call: TRBD1
j_call: TRBJ2-7
cdr3_nt: TGTGCCAGCACCCGGACAGGGAGCTCCTACGAGCAGTACTTC
cdr3_aa: CASTRTGSSYEQYF

clone_size: NA
v_call: TRBV25-1
d_call: NA
j_call: TRBJ2-7
cdr3_nt: TGTGCCAGCAGTGTAGCGGACACCTCCTACGAGCAGTACTTC
cdr3_aa: CASSVADTSYEQYF

clone_size: few
v_call: TRBV5-1
d_call: NA
j_call: TRBJ1-1
cdr3_nt: TGCGCCAGCAGCCTGAACGAGGGGATGAACACTGAAGCTTTCTTT
cdr3_aa: CASSLNEGMNTEAFF

clone_size: many
v_call: TRBV7-6
d_call: TRBD2
j_call: TRBJ2-2
cdr3_nt: TGTGCCAGCAGCTTAGGAGCGGGAGGGCCTGGGGCCGGGGAGCTGTTTTTT
cdr3_aa: CASSLGAGGPGAGELFF

clone_size: few
v_call: TRBV4-2
d_call: TRBD2
j_call: TRBJ2-7
cdr3_nt: TGTGCCAGCAGCCACACGGATATAGCGGGGTTTGAGCAGTACTTC
cdr3_aa: CASSHTDIAGFEQYF

clone_size: NA
v_call: TRBV10-3
d_call: TRBD1
j_call: TRBJ2-7
cdr3_nt: TGTGCCATCAGTGAGCAGACAGGGGGAAGCTCCTACGAGCAGTACTTC
cdr3_aa: CAISEQTGGSSYEQYF

clone_size: NA
v_call: TRBV28
d_call: NA
j_call: TRBJ1-5
cdr3_nt: TGTGCCAGCAGTTTGGGGTGGACAACCGATGGGAATCAGCCCCAGCATTTT
cdr3_aa: CASSLGWTTDGNQPQHF

clone_size: many
v_call: TRBV23-1
d_call: NA
j_call: TRBJ1-4
cdr3_nt: TGCGCCAGCAGTGTGCAGGACAGTCTTAATGAAAAACTGTTTTTT
cdr3_aa: CASSVQDSLNEKLFF

clone_size: NA
v_call: TRBV11-1
d_call: TRBD1
j_call: TRBJ2-3
cdr3_nt: TGTGCCAGCAGCTCAGGACAGGGGGCAGATACGCAGTATTTT
cdr3_aa: CASSSGQGADTQYF

clone_size: once
v_call: TRBV7-7
d_call: NA
j_call: TRBJ2-1
cdr3_nt: TGTGCCAGCAGCCCATCCCCCTCCCCGGGGAATGAGCAGTTCTTC
cdr3_aa: CASSPSPSPGNEQFF

clone_size: NA
v_call: TRBV4-2
d_call: NA
j_call: TRBJ2-3
cdr3_nt: TGTGCCAGCAGCCGGGTAACGGACGAAGGCACAGATACGCAGTATTTT
cdr3_aa: CASSRVTDEGTDTQYF

clone_size: NA
v_call: TRBV16
d_call: NA
j_call: TRBJ2-7
cdr3_nt: TGTGCCAGCAGCCCCGGACACGAGAGCTACGAGCAGTACTTC
cdr3_aa: CASSPGHESYEQYF

clone_size: NA
v_call: TRBV28
d_call: TRBD2
j_call: TRBJ2-5
cdr3_nt: TGTGCCAGCAGTTTATGGGCTAGCGGGAAAGAGACCCAGTACTTC
cdr3_aa: CASSLWASGKETQYF

clone_size: NA
v_call: TRBV25-1
d_call: NA
j_call: TRBJ2-5
cdr3_nt: TGTGCCAGCACGGGACAAGGCCTCCCCGGTGGAGTAGAGCAGTACTTC
cdr3_aa: CASTGQGLPGGVEQYF

clone_size: NA
v_call: TRBV11-2
d_call: NA
j_call: TRBJ2-7
cdr3_nt: TGTGCCACCGGCGCGGACGGCTACGAGCAGTACTTC
cdr3_aa: CATGADGYEQYF

clone_size: NA
v_call: TRBV7-6
d_call: NA
j_call: TRBJ2-1
cdr3_nt: TGTGCCAGCAGCGTCGACGGGAGCTCCTACAATGAGCAGTTCTTC
cdr3_aa: CASSVDGSSYNEQFF

clone_size: NA
v_call: TRBV19
d_call: NA
j_call: TRBJ1-1
cdr3_nt: TGTGCCAGTAGTATGGCGGGGCAGATGAACACTGAAGCTTTCTTT
cdr3_aa: CASSMAGQMNTEAFF

clone_size: NA
v_call: TRBV6-4
d_call: TRBD2
j_call: TRBJ2-3
cdr3_nt: TGTGCCAGCAGTGAAGGCGGGAGTGGGACAGATACGCAGTATTTT
cdr3_aa: CASSEGGSGTDTQYF

clone_size: NA
v_call: TRBV27
d_call: TRBD1
j_call: TRBJ2-7
cdr3_nt: TGTGCCAGCAGTCCGCAGGGACAGGGAATCCACGAGCAGTACTTC
cdr3_aa: CASSPQGQGIHEQYF

clone_size: NA
v_call: TRBV4-1
d_call: NA
j_call: TRBJ2-5
cdr3_nt: TGCGCCAGCAGCCAAGTGGCAGGGGATCAAGAGACCCAGTACTTC
cdr3_aa: CASSQVAGDQETQYF

clone_size: NA
v_call: TRBV6-1
d_call: NA
j_call: TRBJ1-2
cdr3_nt: TGTGCCAGCAGTTATACCGGGACTCCGGGCGGCTACACCTTC
cdr3_aa: CASSYTGTPGGYTF